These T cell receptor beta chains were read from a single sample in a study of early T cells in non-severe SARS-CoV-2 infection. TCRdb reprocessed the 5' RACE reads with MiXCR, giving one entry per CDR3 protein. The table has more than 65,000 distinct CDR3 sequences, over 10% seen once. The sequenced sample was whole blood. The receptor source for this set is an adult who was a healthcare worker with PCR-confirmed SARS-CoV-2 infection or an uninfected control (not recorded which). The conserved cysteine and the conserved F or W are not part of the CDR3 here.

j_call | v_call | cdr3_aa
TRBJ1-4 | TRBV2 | ASVKATNEKLF
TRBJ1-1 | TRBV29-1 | SVEVSGGGTEAF
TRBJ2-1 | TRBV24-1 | ATSEPGLAGDEQF
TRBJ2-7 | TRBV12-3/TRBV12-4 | ASSLRPLDPYEQY
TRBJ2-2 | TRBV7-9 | ASSLAIDTGELF
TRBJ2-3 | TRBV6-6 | ASSYWASRETDTQY
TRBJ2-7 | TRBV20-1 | SALRGVQPYEQY
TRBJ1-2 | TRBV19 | ASRLEPDGYGYT
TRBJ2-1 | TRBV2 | ASEKQGYEQF
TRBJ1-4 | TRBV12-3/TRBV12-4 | ASSWARTNEKLF
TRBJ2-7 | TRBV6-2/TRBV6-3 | ASSYRADSSYEQY
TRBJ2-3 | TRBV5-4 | ASSLVQGPADTQY
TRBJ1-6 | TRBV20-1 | SATRTGDSPLH
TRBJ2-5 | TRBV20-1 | SVLAGVGETQY
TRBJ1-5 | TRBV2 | ATQGPNQPQH
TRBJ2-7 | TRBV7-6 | ASSLDTFSYEQY
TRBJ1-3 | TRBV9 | ASSVYDSGTGGLGNTIY
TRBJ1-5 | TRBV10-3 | ALISGSQPQH
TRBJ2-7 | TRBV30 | AWTRRDLYEQY
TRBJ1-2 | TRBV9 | ASSHEYGYT
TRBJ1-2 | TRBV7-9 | ASSPDSLYGYT
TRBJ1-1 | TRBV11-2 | ASSTGWGTDEAF